The present entry profiles one T cell receptor (beta chain) with its context. The data derive from a study of read filtering for tumor transcriptome and immune sequencing. Looking at the study overall: Patients were approximately 18 male and about 14 female, mean age approximately 70 years, range about 45 to 85. Per sample, TCR-region reads ranged about 4 to 10.27 million by IR-seq, roughly 75 to 1273 by RNA-seq.

CDR3 length: 18 amino acids. Molecular barcoded adaptors covering alpha/delta and beta/gamma chains were used on roughly 400 ng RNA. From the reads, TCRdb called clonotypes with MiXCR, one entry per CDR3 protein. The table includes tens of thousands of distinct CDR3 sequences, approximately 12% detected once. Sampling of bone marrow took place during active disease in every patient. V usage is TRBV12-2 and J usage is TRBJ1-1; the table's D gene call, TRBD1, was not cross checked with the DNA. TRBV12-2 is a pseudogene locus. This sequence originates from a donor at least 40 years old with multiple myeloma. The sequenced sample was a population of CD138-negative cells sorted from bone marrow. CDR3 sequence reads: CASRSPGQGFDLDTEAFF. The CDR3 coding sequence is TGTGCAAGTCGCAGTCCGGGACAGGGGTTTGATTTAGACACTGAAGCTTTCTTT.